The T cell receptor beta chain under discussion was sequenced for a study of neurological immune-mediated disorders. Study results and limitations: Multiple sclerosis, the disease with the least TCR clonal expansion, fell below healthy controls, whereas HTLV-1-associated myelopathy showed the most.

This CDR3 is 13 amino acids long. CDR1 is MGHRA and CDR2 is YSYEKL in the germline V gene. Trimming shortened V by 4 bases and J by 4 bases, and 11 bases separated the two germline ends. The making of cDNA relied on 5'RACE with 10-nucleotide random UMIs. From 15-18 subjects, over 200 million TCR-beta sequences were obtained in each sequencing run. TCRdb reprocessed the 5' RACE reads with MiXCR, giving one entry per CDR3 protein. The top ten hold approximately 7% of the sample, which has 36,000 or so distinct CDR3 sequences, 10% seen once. By frequency in the sample, this clonotype is medium-sized (0.01 to 0.1%). Its antigen is currently unknown. 2 million unsorted PBMCs were stored in RNAlater at -80 °C before RNA extraction.

The clonotype was recovered from a young woman with HTLV-1-associated myelopathy (HAM/TSP). This chain joins TRBV4-1 and TRBJ2-7; D gene unclear. The specimen was PBMCs. In nucleotides, the CDR3 is TGCGCCAGCAGCCCCGACCCTGGTTACGAGCAGTACTTC. This translates into CASSPDPGYEQYF.